Reported below is one T cell receptor beta chain. Extraction yielded at least 5 micrograms of total RNA per sample. These data originate in a study of blood T cells in healthy people across ages. PCR was performed a second time for roughly 7 to 12 cycles using a sample-barcoded 5' primer and a J-beta primer mix. TCRdb re-analysed the 5' RACE reads in MiXCR, keeping a single row per CDR3 protein. The sample has some 1.6 million distinct CDR3 sequences, about 31% seen once. V lost 7 bases, J lost 2 bases, and 12 bases lay in between. Germline V gene lookup returns CDR1 MDHEN and CDR2 SYDVKM. The CDR3 consists of 13 residues.

Sequenced material: blood. This clonotype originated in a woman in her 30s in good health. The chain has TRBV28 and TRBJ2-7; D ambiguous. CDR3 loop: CASMRQGPYEQYF. CDR3 bases: TGTGCCAGCATGCGTCAAGGACCCTACGAGCAGTACTTC.